Listed here are 19 T cell receptor beta chains from one sample, sequenced in a study of cytomegalovirus exposure and HLA in healthy donors. Libraries were prepared by immunoSEQ multiplex PCR; TCRdb keeps only in-frame clonotypes and omits some of them. The repertoire consists of 150,000 to 200,000 clones, with 95% to 97% occurring once and the leading ten covering under 0.9%. Sequencing input: PBMCs. Source of these receptors: a woman aged 18-29 years in good health and CMV-seronegative.

The chain recombines TRBV10-3 with TRBJ2-7, with D maybe TRBD1 (6 bases). The germline V and J ends were trimmed by 4 bases and 1 base, with 8 bases remaining between them. CDR1 is ENHRY, CDR2 SYGVKD, per germline. The CDR3 covers 13 residues. The CDR3 bases are TGTGCCATCAGTGGGACAGAGTCCTACGAGCAGTACTTC. Its translation: CAISGTESYEQYF.

In its sample, this clone was seen once. The CDR3 sequence: CASRGQGSRQETQYF. The CDR3 bases are TGTGCCAGTAGGGGCCAGGGCAGCAGGCAAGAGACCCAGTACTTC. This chain joins TRBV19 and TRBJ2-5, with D maybe TRBD1 (5 bases). The CDR3 is 15 residues long. V was shortened by 6 bases and J by 2 bases, with 16 bases between the two germline ends. The germline CDR1 and CDR2 sequences are LNHDA and SQIVND (reference sequence).

This clone was detected only once. This chain links TRBV9 with TRBJ1-2; D might be TRBD1 (6 bases). The germline gives CDR1 SGDLS, CDR2 YYNGEE. This CDR3 is built from 14 residues. V shed 4 bases and J shed 8 bases, with 18 bases lying between them. The chain's CDR3 is CASSQGGGLLGYTF. In DNA form, the CDR3 reads TGTGCCAGCAGCCAAGGGGGGGGTTTGTTGGGCTACACCTTC.

The chain carries TRBV7-9 and TRBJ2-1; D is undetermined. CDR1 and CDR2 from the germline V gene are SEHNR and FQNEAQ (reference sequence). There are 11 residues in the CDR3. Deletions cut 3 bases from V and 8 bases from J, with 5 bases between. CDR3 bases: TGTGCCAGCAGCTTTAGTTATGAGCAGTTCTTC. Residues: CASSFSYEQFF.

The chain has TRBV13 and TRBJ1-2, with TRBD1 as a possible D gene (5 bases). This CDR3 is built from 14 residues. The germline CDR1 and CDR2 sequences are PRHDT and FYEKMQ (reference sequence). Trimming left V 0 bases short and J 4 bases short, with 9 bases between. CDR3 in DNA: TGTGCCAGCAGCTTAGGCCTCGGGGGCTATGGCTACACCTTC. It specifies CASSLGLGGYGYTF.

V gene TRBV7-2 combines with J gene TRBJ1-6; 7 positions agree with TRBD1. Per germline, CDR1 SGHTA and CDR2 FQGNSA. CDR3 length equals 14 residues. The junction had 3 bases not matched to a gene; V was cut back by 3 bases and J by 7 bases. DNA of the CDR3: TGTGCCAGCAGCTTGAGGGACAGCAATTCACCCCTCCACTTT. Residues: CASSLRDSNSPLHF.

The gene calls are TRBV7-9 and TRBJ1-1, with 8 bases lining up with TRBD1. CDR1 is SEHNR, CDR2 FQNEAQ, per germline (reference sequence). Trimming took 5 bases from V and 5 from J; bases not matched to a gene: 10. The CDR3 is 15 amino acids. CDR3 amino acids: CASSIPGGRTTEAFF. CDR3 bases: TGTGCCAGCAGCATCCCAGGGGGCAGGACGACTGAAGCTTTCTTT.

This chain links TRBV5-5 with TRBJ1-2; 10 bases agree with TRBD1. The CDR3 extends over 17 amino acids. In germline, CDR1 is SGHKS, CDR2 YYEKEE (reference sequence). Losses at the gene ends were 3 bases for V and 7 bases for J; bases not matched to a gene: 15. The CDR3 DNA follows: TGTGCCAGCAGCTCGCTATTCTGGGACAGGGGAGTAAGTGGCTACACCTTC. Amino acids: CASSSLFWDRGVSGYTF. The entire variable domain, with the rest obtained from reference TRBV5-5 and TRBJ1-2, is as follows: DAGVTQSPTHLIKTRGQQVTLRCSPISGHKSVSWYQQVLGQGPQFIFQYYEKEERGRGNFPDRFSARQFPNYSSELNVNALLLGDSALYLCASSSLFWDRGVSGYTFGSGTRLTVV.

The chain recombines TRBV27 with TRBJ2-2; maybe TRBD2 (6 bases). The CDR3 length is 17 residues. CDR1 MNHEY and CDR2 SMNVEV come from the germline V gene (reference sequence). V gave up 2 bases and J gave up 6 bases, with 19 bases separating them. Here the CDR3 DNA reads TGTGCCAGCAGTTTACTGAGCTGGCGGGACGGATCCGGGGAGCTGTTTTTT. Translating it yields CASSLLSWRDGSGELFF.

The chain combines TRBV2 with TRBJ1-2, with TRBD1 matching over 7 bases. Losses at the gene ends were 6 bases for V and 4 bases for J; bases not matched to a gene: 8. The CDR3 extends over 14 amino acids. Germline CDR1 reads SNHLY; CDR2 reads FYNNEI. CDR3 nucleotides: TGTGCCAGCAGCACGACAGGGAATAGCTATGGCTACACCTTC. This encodes CASSTTGNSYGYTF.

The V call is TRBV30, the J call TRBJ1-5; tentatively, D is TRBD1 (6 bases). V dropped 2 bases and J dropped 7 bases, with 9 bases sitting between them. This CDR3 is 12 amino acids long. Germline values: CDR1 GTSNPN, CDR2 SVGIG (reference sequence). CDR3 protein: CAWSRQGQPQHF. CDR3 in DNA: TGTGCCTGGAGTCGTCAGGGGCAGCCCCAGCATTTT.

The chain combines TRBV6-1 with TRBJ2-3, with D maybe TRBD1 (5 bases). The CDR3 extends over 15 amino acids. V was clipped by 9 bases and J by 0 bases, with 16 bases between them. Germline assignment: CDR1 MNHNS and CDR2 SASEGT. CDR3 coding DNA: TGTGCCAGTACCTTCAGGGTCTATAGCACAGATACGCAGTATTTT. It encodes CASTFRVYSTDTQYF.

The CDR3 region is CATSRGSQGGELFF. CDR3 bases: TGTGCCACCAGCAGAGGATCCCAGGGCGGGGAGCTGTTTTTT. The chain has TRBV15 and TRBJ2-2; tentatively, D is TRBD1 (5 bases). V lost 1 base, J lost 7 bases, and 10 bases lay in between. The germline CDR1 and CDR2 sequences are LNHNV and YYDKDF (reference sequence). This CDR3 has 14 residues.

This chain joins TRBV27 and TRBJ2-3; the D gene is possibly TRBD1 (6 bases). This CDR3 is built from 15 residues. Germline V gives CDR1 MNHEY, CDR2 SMNVEV (reference sequence). V was shortened by 1 base and J by 6 bases, with 14 bases between the two germline ends. CDR3 nucleotides: TGTGCCAGCAGTTTATTTGCCAGGGGATCGGATACGCAGTATTTT. Translating it yields CASSLFARGSDTQYF.

V usage is TRBV2 and J usage is TRBJ2-4; 11 bases are shared with TRBD2. CDR1 SNHLY and CDR2 FYNNEI come from the germline V gene. The CDR3 is 16 amino acids. J lost 3 bases, V lost 3 bases, and 4 bases had no gene match. CDR3 in DNA: TGTGCCAGCAGTGATAGACTAGCGGGGATCAAAAACATTCAGTACTTC. This gives the protein CASSDRLAGIKNIQYF.

The V call is TRBV29-1, the J call TRBJ2-1; 10 bases fit TRBD2. J lost 4 bases, V lost 3 bases, and 6 bases had no gene match. The CDR3 is 15 residues long. Per the germline V gene, CDR1 is SQVTM and CDR2 is ANQGSEA. CDR3 protein: CSVDGTSGKYNEQFF. Here the CDR3 DNA reads TGCAGCGTTGATGGTACTAGCGGGAAGTACAATGAGCAGTTCTTC.

This chain uses TRBV6-5 with TRBJ1-2, with 8 bases matching TRBD1. The germline CDR1 and CDR2 sequences are MNHEY and SVGAGI. Losses at the gene ends were 8 bases for V and 8 bases for J; bases not matched to a gene: 19. This CDR3 spans 16 amino acids. The CDR3 coding sequence is TGTGCCAGCCGTAACTCACCCGGGACAGGACCAACGGGCTACACCTTC. Protein product: CASRNSPGTGPTGYTF.

The CDR3 loop is CASSDSPGQGSGYTF. The CDR3, as DNA: TGTGCCAGCAGCGACTCACCGGGACAGGGAAGTGGCTACACCTTC. The chain links TRBV9 to TRBJ1-2, with TRBD1 matching over 9 bases. The CDR3 sequence is 15 residues long. The germline V gene has CDR1 SGDLS and CDR2 YYNGEE. Losses at the gene ends were 3 bases for V and 7 bases for J; bases not matched to a gene: 10.

This chain uses TRBV4-2 with TRBJ2-2, with TRBD2 matching 9 bases. The CDR3 length is 18 residues. Germline values: CDR1 LGHNA, CDR2 YNFKEQ. Unmatched junction bases numbered 14, after V lost 2 bases and J lost 7 bases. The CDR3: CASSQPLRGGASFGELFF. CDR3 coding DNA: TGTGCCAGCAGCCAACCCCTGCGGGGGGGCGCATCGTTCGGGGAGCTGTTTTTT.